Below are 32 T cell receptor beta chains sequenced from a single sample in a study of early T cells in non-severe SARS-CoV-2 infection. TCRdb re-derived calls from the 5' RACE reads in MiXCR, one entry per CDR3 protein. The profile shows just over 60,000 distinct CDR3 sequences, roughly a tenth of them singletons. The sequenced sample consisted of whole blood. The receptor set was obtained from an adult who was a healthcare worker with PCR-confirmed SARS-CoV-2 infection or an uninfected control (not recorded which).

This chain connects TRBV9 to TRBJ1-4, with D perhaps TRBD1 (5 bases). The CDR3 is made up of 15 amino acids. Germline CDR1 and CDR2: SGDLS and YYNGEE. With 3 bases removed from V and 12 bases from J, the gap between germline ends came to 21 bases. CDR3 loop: CASSATTTGGVELFF. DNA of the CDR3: TGTGCCAGCAGCGCCACTACAACAGGCGGGGTGGAACTGTTTTTT.

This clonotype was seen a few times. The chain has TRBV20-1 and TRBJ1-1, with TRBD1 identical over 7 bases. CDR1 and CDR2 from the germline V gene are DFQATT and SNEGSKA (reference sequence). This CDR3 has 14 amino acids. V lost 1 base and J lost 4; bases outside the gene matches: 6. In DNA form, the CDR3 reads TGCAGTGCTAGAGTCCGAGGGGGCGGCACTGAAGCTTTCTTT. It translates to CSARVRGGGTEAFF.

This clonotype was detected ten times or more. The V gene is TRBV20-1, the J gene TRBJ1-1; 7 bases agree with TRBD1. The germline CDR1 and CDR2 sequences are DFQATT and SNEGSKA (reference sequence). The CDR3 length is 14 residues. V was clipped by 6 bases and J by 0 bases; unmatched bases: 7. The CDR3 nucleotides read TGCAGTGCCATACCAGGGACAGTGAACACTGAAGCTTTCTTT. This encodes CSAIPGTVNTEAFF.

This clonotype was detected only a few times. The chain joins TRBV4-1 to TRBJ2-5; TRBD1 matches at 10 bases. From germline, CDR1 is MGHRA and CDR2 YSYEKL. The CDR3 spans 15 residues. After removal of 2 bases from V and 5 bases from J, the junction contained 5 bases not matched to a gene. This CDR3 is CASSQSGTGAETQYF. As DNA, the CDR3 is TGCGCCAGCAGCCAAAGTGGGACAGGGGCCGAGACCCAGTACTTC.

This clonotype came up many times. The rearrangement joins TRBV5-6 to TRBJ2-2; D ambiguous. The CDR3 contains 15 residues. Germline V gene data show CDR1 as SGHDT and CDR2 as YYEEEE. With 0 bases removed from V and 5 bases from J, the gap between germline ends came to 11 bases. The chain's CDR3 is CASSLATVRTGELFF. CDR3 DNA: TGTGCCAGCAGCTTGGCCACGGTCCGAACCGGGGAGCTGTTTTTT.

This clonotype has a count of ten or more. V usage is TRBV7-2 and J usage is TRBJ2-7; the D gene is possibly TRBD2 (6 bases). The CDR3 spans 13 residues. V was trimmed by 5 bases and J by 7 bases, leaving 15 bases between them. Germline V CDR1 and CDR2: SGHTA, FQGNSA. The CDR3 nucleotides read TGTGCCAGCAGCACGGGACCCGGGGGTGAGCAGTACGTC. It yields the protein CASSTGPGGEQYV.

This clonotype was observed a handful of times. The CDR3 region is CASSFRGYTGELFF. The DNA of the CDR3 is TGTGCCAGCAGCTTTAGAGGATACACCGGGGAGCTGTTTTTT. The chain employs TRBV7-3 and TRBJ2-2; D gene ambiguous. V was shortened by 3 bases and J by 3 bases, with 8 bases between the two germline ends. Germline CDR1 and CDR2: SGHTA and FQGTGA. The CDR3 covers 14 residues.

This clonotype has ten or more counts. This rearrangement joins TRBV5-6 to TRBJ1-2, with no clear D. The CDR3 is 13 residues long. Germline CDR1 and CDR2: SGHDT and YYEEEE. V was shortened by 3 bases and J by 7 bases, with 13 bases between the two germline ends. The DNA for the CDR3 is TGTGCCAGCAGCTACAGTCGTCAGCCTGGCTACACCTTC. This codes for CASSYSRQPGYTF.

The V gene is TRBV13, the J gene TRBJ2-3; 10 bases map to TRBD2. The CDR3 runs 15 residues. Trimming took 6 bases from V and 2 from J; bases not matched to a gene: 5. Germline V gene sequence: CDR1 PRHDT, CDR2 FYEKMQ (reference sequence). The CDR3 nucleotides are TGTGCCAGCAGATACAGCGGGGGGGCCACAGATACGCAGTATTTT. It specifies CASRYSGGATDTQYF.

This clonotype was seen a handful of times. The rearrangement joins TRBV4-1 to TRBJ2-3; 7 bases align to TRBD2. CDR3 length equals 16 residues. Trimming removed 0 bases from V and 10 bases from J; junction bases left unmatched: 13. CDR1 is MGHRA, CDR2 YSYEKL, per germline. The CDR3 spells CASSQDLIGRVFPQYF. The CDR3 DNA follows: TGCGCCAGCAGCCAAGATCTTATTGGGAGGGTGTTTCCGCAGTATTTT.

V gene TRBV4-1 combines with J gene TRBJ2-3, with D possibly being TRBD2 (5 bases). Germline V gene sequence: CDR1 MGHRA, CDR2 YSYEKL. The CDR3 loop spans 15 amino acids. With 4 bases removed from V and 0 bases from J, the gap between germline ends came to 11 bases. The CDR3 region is CASSLGPGSTDTQYF. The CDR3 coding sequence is TGCGCCAGCAGCCTAGGACCGGGGAGCACAGATACGCAGTATTTT.

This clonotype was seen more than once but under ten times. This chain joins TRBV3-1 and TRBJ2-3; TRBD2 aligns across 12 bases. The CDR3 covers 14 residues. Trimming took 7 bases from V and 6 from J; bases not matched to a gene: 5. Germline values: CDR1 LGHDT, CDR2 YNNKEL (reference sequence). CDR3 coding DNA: TGTGCCAGCACGCTAGCGGGGGGGCGGGATACGCAGTATTTT. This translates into CASTLAGGRDTQYF.

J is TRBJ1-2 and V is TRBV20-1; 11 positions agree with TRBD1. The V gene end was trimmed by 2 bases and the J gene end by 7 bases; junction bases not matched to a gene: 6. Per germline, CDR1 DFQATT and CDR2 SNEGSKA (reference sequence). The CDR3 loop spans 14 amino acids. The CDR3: CSARLGQGVGGYTF. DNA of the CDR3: TGCAGTGCTAGATTGGGACAGGGGGTCGGTGGCTACACCTTC.

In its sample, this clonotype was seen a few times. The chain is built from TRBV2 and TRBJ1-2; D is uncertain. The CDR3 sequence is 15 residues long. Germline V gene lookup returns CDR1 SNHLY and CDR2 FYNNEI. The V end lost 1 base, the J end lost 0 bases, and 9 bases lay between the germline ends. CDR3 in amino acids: CASSEGRLANYGYTF. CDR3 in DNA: TGTGCCAGCAGTGAAGGCCGGCTGGCTAACTATGGCTACACCTTC. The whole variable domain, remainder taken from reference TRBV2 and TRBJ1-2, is EPEVTQTPSHQVTQMGQEVILRCVPISNHLYFYWYRQILGQKVEFLVSFYNNEISEKSEIFDDQFSVERPDGSNFTLKIRSTKLEDSAMYFCASSEGRLANYGYTFGSGTRLTVV.

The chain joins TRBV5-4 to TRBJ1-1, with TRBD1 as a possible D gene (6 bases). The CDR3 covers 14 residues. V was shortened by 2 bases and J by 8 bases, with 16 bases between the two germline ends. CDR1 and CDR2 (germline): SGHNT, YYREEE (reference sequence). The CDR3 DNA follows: TGTGCCAGCAGCTTATCTGCGGGGGCGAGGGAAGCTTTCTTT. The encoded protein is CASSLSAGAREAFF.

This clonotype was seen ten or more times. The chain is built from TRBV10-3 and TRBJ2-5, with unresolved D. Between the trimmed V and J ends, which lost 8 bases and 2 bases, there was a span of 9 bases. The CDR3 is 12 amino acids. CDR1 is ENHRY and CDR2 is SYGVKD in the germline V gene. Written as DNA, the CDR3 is TGTGCCATCGGTCCGGAACAAGAGACCCAGTACTTC. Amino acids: CAIGPEQETQYF.

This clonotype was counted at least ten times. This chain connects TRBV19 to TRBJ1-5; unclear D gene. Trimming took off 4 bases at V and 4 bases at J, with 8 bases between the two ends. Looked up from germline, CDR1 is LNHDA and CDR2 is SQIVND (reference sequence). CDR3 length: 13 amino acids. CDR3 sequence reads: CASSRRVNQPQHF. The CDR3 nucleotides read TGTGCCAGTAGTAGACGAGTTAATCAGCCCCAGCATTTT.

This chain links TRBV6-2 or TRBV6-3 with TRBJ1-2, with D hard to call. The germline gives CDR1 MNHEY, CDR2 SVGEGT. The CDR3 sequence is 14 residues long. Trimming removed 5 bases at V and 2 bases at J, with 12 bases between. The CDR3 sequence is CASSNGPRNYGYTF. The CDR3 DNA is TGTGCCAGCAGTAACGGACCGCGAAACTATGGCTACACCTTC.

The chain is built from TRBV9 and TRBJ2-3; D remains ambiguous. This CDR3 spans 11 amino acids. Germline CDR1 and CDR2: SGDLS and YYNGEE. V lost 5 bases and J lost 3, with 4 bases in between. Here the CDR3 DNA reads TGTGCCAGCAGAGCAACAGATACGCAGTATTTT. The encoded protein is CASRATDTQYF.

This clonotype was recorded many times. DNA of the CDR3: TGCAGCGTTGGGCCAGGGGGCCGCAATCAGCCCCAGCATTTT. It is translated as CSVGPGGRNQPQHF. The V gene is TRBV29-1, the J gene TRBJ1-5; TRBD1 matches 8 bases. The V gene end was trimmed by 4 bases and the J gene end by 2 bases; junction bases not matched to a gene: 4. The CDR3 sequence is 14 residues long. CDR1 and CDR2 from the germline V gene are SQVTM and ANQGSEA.

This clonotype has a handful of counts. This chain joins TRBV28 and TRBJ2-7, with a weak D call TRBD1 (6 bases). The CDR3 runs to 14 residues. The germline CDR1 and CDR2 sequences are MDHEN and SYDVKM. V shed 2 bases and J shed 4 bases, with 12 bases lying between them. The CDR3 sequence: CASSLPGQGYEQYV. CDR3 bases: TGTGCCAGCAGTTTACCGGGCCAGGGGTACGAGCAGTACGTC.

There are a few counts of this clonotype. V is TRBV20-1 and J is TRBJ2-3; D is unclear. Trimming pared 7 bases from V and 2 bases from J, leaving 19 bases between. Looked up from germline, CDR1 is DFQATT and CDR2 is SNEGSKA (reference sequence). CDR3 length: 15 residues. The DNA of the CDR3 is TGCAGTGGAAACACCGGGTGGCCCCACACAGATACGCAGTATTTT. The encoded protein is CSGNTGWPHTDTQYF.

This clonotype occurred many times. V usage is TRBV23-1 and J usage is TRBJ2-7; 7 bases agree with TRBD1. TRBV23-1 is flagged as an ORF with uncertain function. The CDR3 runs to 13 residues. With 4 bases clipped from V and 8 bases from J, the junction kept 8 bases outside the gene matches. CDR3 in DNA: TGCGCCAGCAGTCCGAAGCGACAGGGCCAGCAGTACGTC. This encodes CASSPKRQGQQYV.

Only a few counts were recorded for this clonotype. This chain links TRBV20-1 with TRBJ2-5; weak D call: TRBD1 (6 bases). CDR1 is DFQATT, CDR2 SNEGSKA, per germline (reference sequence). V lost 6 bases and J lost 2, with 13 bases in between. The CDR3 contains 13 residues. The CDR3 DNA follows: TGCAGTGCCAGTAGGGGGATTCAAGAGACCCAGTACTTC. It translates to CSASRGIQETQYF.

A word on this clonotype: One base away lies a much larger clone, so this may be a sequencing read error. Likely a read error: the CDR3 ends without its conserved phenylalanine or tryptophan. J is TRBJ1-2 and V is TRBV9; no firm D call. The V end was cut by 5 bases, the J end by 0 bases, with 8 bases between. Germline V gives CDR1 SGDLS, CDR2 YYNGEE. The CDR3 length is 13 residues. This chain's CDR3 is CASRGSTNYGYTL. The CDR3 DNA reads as TGTGCCAGCAGAGGAAGCACTAACTATGGCTACACCTTA.

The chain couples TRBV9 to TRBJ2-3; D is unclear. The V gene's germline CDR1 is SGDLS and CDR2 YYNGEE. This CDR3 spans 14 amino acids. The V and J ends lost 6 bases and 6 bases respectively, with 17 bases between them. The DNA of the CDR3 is TGTGCCAGCACCAAACAAGCCGGACCGGATACGCAGTATTTT. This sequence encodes CASTKQAGPDTQYF.

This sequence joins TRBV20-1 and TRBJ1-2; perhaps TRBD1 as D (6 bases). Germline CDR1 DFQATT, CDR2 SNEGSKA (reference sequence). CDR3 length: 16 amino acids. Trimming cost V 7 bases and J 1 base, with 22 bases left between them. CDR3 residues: CSVLPVQGFYNYGYTF. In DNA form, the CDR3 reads TGCAGTGTTCTCCCCGTACAGGGCTTTTATAACTATGGCTACACCTTC.

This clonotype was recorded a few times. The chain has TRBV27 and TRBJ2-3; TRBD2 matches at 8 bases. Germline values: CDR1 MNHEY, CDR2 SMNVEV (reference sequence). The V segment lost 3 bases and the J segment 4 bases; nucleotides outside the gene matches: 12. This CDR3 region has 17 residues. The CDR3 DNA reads TGTGCCAGCAGTTTTTGGAGCGGGGGACTTGGGGCAGATACGCAGTATTTT. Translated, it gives CASSFWSGGLGADTQYF.

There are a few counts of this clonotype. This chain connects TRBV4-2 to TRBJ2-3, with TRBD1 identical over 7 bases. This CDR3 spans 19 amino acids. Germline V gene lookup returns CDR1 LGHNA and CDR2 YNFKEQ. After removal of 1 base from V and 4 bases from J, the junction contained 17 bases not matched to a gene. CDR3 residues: CASSQGRGGNRGGADTQYF. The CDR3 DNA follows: TGTGCCAGCAGCCAAGGACGTGGTGGCAACAGGGGTGGCGCAGATACGCAGTATTTT.

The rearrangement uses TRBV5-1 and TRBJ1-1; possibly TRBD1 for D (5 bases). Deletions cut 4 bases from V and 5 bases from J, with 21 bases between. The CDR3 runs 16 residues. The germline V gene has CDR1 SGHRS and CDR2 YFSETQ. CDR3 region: CASSPEGWGSGTEAFF. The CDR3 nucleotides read TGCGCCAGCAGCCCGGAAGGTTGGGGGAGTGGAACTGAAGCTTTCTTT.

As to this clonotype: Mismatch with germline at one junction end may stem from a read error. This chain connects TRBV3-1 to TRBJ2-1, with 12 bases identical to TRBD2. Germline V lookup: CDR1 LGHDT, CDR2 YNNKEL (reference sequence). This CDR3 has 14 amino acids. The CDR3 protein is CASSQGQGTSGRIF. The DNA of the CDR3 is TGTGCCAGCAGCCAAGGCCAAGGGACTAGCGGGCGGATCTTC.

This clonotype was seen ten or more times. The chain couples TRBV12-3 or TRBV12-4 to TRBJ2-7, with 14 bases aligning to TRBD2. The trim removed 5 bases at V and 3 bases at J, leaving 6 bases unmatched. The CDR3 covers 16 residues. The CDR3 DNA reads TGTGCCAGCAGTCCCGGGACTAGCGGGGGATACTACGAGCAGTACGTC. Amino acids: CASSPGTSGGYYEQYV.